These T cell receptor beta chains were read from a single sample in a study of T-cell reconstitution after alpha-beta-depleted transplantation in children. Each CDR3 protein gets one entry after TCRdb re-called the PCR reads with MiXCR. This sample has over 450,000 distinct CDR3 sequences, with about 10% found just once. The source was PBMCs, collected before TCRalphabeta/CD19-depleted stem cell transplant. The receptors derive from a child aged 2 to 10 with inherited bone marrow failure, due to receive a stem cell transplant. Both conserved end residues are part of each CDR3. D genes are given only for firm matches. A row's size may be missing; if present it is once, few, many or a size class.

v_call	d_call	j_call	clone_size	cdr3_aa	cdr3_nt
TRBV7-2	TRBD2	TRBJ2-3	many	CASSLLGPTSVDTQYF	TGTGCCAGCAGCTTATTGGGCCCCACTAGCGTAGATACGCAGTATTTT
TRBV4-3	TRBD2	TRBJ2-2	many	CASSQGLLAGFTGELFF	TGCGCCAGCAGCCAAGGTTTGCTAGCGGGATTCACCGGGGAGCTGTTTTTT
TRBV28	.	TRBJ2-5	many	CASSDWETQYF	TGTGCCAGCAGCGATTGGGAGACCCAGTACTTC
TRBV12-3/TRBV12-4	.	TRBJ2-1	many	CASSFTLQYEQFF	TGTGCCAGCAGTTTTACCCTCCAGTATGAGCAGTTCTTC
TRBV21-1	.	TRBJ2-7	few	CASSKGPGGVGYEQYF	TGTGCCAGCAGCAAAGGACCCGGAGGGGTGGGTTACGAGCAGTACTTC
TRBV29-1	TRBD2	TRBJ2-2	many	CSVEGLGVTGELFF	TGCAGCGTTGAGGGACTAGGAGTCACCGGGGAGCTGTTTTTT
TRBV3-1	.	TRBJ2-7	.	CASSQDPKAYEQYF	TGTGCCAGCAGCCAAGACCCCAAGGCCTACGAGCAGTACTTC
TRBV12-3/TRBV12-4	.	TRBJ2-5	many	CASRRTDQETQYF	TGTGCCAGCAGACGGACAGACCAAGAGACCCAGTACTTC
TRBV3-1	.	TRBJ2-7	many	CASSQDTGGTVYF	TGTGCCAGCAGCCAAGATACCGGGGGGACAGTGTACTTC
TRBV12-3/TRBV12-4	TRBD2	TRBJ2-7	many	CASSLRTSGSPGPYEQYF	TGTGCCAGCAGTTTACGGACTAGCGGGAGCCCGGGGCCCTACGAGCAGTACTTC
TRBV20-1	TRBD2	TRBJ2-1	many	CSARDMREGYNEQFF	TGCAGTGCTAGAGATATGCGGGAGGGCTACAATGAGCAGTTCTTC
TRBV29-1	TRBD1	TRBJ2-3	many	CSVYGTGDTDTQYF	TGCAGCGTCTATGGGACAGGGGACACAGATACGCAGTATTTT
TRBV20-1	.	TRBJ1-2	many	CSARADRNYGYTF	TGCAGTGCTAGAGCCGACAGGAACTATGGCTACACCTTC
TRBV7-2	TRBD2	TRBJ2-1	.	CASSLRLAGYTYNEQFF	TGTGCCAGCAGCTTACGCCTAGCGGGATATACCTACAATGAGCAGTTCTTC
TRBV29-1	.	TRBJ2-2	many	CSVKRRDTGELFF	TGCAGCGTCAAACGCAGGGACACCGGGGAGCTGTTTTTT
TRBV9	.	TRBJ2-2	many	CASSSRGGVETGELFF	TGTGCCAGCAGCTCCAGGGGGGGAGTTGAAACCGGGGAGCTGTTTTTT
TRBV20-1	.	TRBJ2-1	many	CSGQAVTYNEQFF	TGCAGTGGCCAAGCGGTCACCTACAATGAGCAGTTCTTC
TRBV6-2/TRBV6-3	TRBD2	TRBJ2-7	many	CASSRPGLAPDEQYF	TGTGCCAGCAGTCGTCCGGGACTAGCGCCAGACGAGCAGTACTTC
TRBV20-1	.	TRBJ2-7	few	CSARQVVYEQYF	TGCAGTGCTAGACAAGTGGTCTACGAGCAGTACTTC
TRBV29-1	TRBD1	TRBJ2-2	.	CSVYGQGANTGELFF	TGCAGCGTTTACGGACAGGGGGCGAACACCGGGGAGCTGTTTTTT
TRBV21-1	.	TRBJ2-1	many	CASSKVKGQHGRGTYNEQFF	TGTGCCAGCAGCAAAGTTAAGGGCCAGCACGGACGAGGGACCTACAATGAGCAGTTCTTC
TRBV28	TRBD2	TRBJ2-1	many	CASSFGGTSGVPYNEQFF	TGTGCCAGCAGTTTCGGGGGGACTAGCGGAGTTCCCTACAATGAGCAGTTCTTC
TRBV6-1	TRBD2	TRBJ2-2	few	CASYMGGGHTGELFF	TGTGCCAGCTACATGGGGGGGGGACACACCGGGGAGCTGTTTTTT
TRBV20-1	TRBD2	TRBJ2-1	few	CSSQRELGYNEQFF	TGCAGTAGTCAGCGGGAGTTGGGCTACAATGAGCAGTTCTTC
TRBV28	.	TRBJ2-3	many	CASSLLGRRADTQYF	TGTGCCAGCAGTTTATTGGGTAGGCGGGCAGATACGCAGTATTTT
TRBV6-1	.	TRBJ2-2	few	CASSGGRWGTGELFF	TGTGCCAGCAGTGGCGGGCGATGGGGCACCGGGGAGCTGTTTTTT
TRBV7-8	.	TRBJ1-2	many	CASSPIARSSGYGYTF	TGTGCCAGCAGCCCCATAGCAAGGTCTAGTGGCTATGGCTACACCTTC
TRBV6-5	TRBD1	TRBJ2-2	.	CASSLGQGTGGLFF	TGTGCCAGCAGTTTGGGACAGGGCACCGGGGGGCTGTTTTTT
TRBV5-6	.	TRBJ2-7	many	CASSPGGAVYEQYF	TGTGCCAGCAGCCCGGGGGGCGCTGTGTACGAGCAGTACTTC
TRBV12-3/TRBV12-4	.	TRBJ2-3	few	CATNLNGGADTQYF	TGTGCCACTAACTTGAACGGAGGGGCAGATACGCAGTATTTT
TRBV2	TRBD1	TRBJ1-5	.	CASTPGTERNQPQHF	TGTGCCAGCACCCCCGGGACAGAACGCAATCAGCCCCAGCATTTT
TRBV7-9	.	TRBJ2-7	many	CASSSGRGTDYEQYF	TGTGCCAGCAGCTCCGGTCGGGGGACAGACTACGAGCAGTACTTC
TRBV5-1	.	TRBJ2-3	many	CASSEPDGHTDTQYF	TGCGCCAGCAGCGAACCGGACGGACACACAGATACGCAGTATTTT
TRBV10-3	.	TRBJ1-2	many	CAISDRFSNYGYTF	TGTGCCATCAGTGACAGGTTCTCTAACTATGGCTACACCTTC
TRBV27	.	TRBJ2-7	many	CASSDFYEQYF	TGTGCCAGCAGTGATTTCTACGAGCAGTACTTC
TRBV3-1	.	TRBJ2-4	many	CASSQDRHASPDF	TGTGCCAGCAGCCAAGATCGTCATGCTAGCCCGGACTTC
TRBV7-2	.	TRBJ1-2	many	CASSTAPTPGGYTF	TGTGCCAGCAGTACAGCACCTACCCCTGGTGGCTACACCTTC
TRBV6-5	.	TRBJ1-6	few	CASSYEAGRNSPLHF	TGTGCCAGCAGTTACGAGGCAGGGCGAAATTCACCCCTCCACTTT
TRBV7-8	.	TRBJ2-3	many	CASSRPGGDTQYF	TGTGCCAGCAGCCGACCGGGTGGGGATACGCAGTATTTT
TRBV4-3	.	TRBJ2-2	many	CASSQDSRRGSNQHRGELFF	TGCGCCAGCAGCCAAGATTCCCGCCGGGGTAGCAACCAACATAGGGGGGAGCTGTTTTTT
TRBV20-1	.	TRBJ1-1	many	CSASRVGDDTEAFF	TGCAGTGCTAGTAGAGTGGGGGATGACACTGAAGCTTTCTTT
TRBV11-2	.	TRBJ1-4	few	CASSLEGENPQGDEKLFF	TGTGCCAGCAGCTTAGAGGGGGAAAACCCCCAAGGAGATGAAAAACTGTTTTTT
TRBV15	.	TRBJ2-3	many	CATSRRRGQGVTDTQYF	TGTGCCACCAGCCGGCGCCGAGGGCAGGGTGTCACAGATACGCAGTATTTT
TRBV20-1	.	TRBJ2-7	many	CSARDMGGMSSYEQYF	TGCAGTGCTAGAGATATGGGGGGAATGAGCTCCTACGAGCAGTACTTC
TRBV20-1	TRBD2	TRBJ2-3	few	CSVFRAGGDTQYF	TGCAGTGTTTTCAGAGCGGGGGGGGATACGCAGTATTTT
TRBV29-1	TRBD1	TRBJ2-1	many	CSILPGQGNNEQFF	TGCAGCATTCTGCCGGGACAGGGGAACAATGAGCAGTTCTTC
TRBV13	.	TRBJ2-5	.	CASSSGRLWETQYF	TGTGCCAGCAGCTCCGGGCGCCTTTGGGAGACCCAGTACTTC
TRBV10-3	.	TRBJ1-1	many	CAISEATEDNTEAFF	TGTGCCATCAGTGAAGCGACAGAGGATAACACTGAAGCTTTCTTT
TRBV28	TRBD1	TRBJ2-1	many	CASSSDGQGDSSYNEQFF	TGTGCCAGCAGTTCGGACGGACAGGGCGATAGCTCCTACAATGAGCAGTTCTTC